This TCR beta chain was sequenced during a study of shared clonotypes between healthy human individuals. Study overall: Three plates each covered CD4 naive and memory; CD8 naive two, CD8 memory one. Study-wide findings and caveats: Rarefaction demonstrated incomplete sorted-subset sequencing despite large depth. All-four-donor shared clonotypes had higher generation probabilities than non-shared clonotypes did. Collection of samples was limited to blood; tissue repertoires likely differ.

Using immunoSEQ multiplex PCR, the repertoire was profiled, and TCRdb retains in-frame clones only, with some absent. Seen here are about 2.2 million clones, more than 85% observed once, and the top ten hold under 2%. In this sample, this clone turned up once. Its antigen is still unknown. The CDR3 has 14 amino acids. V lost 6 bases and J 10 bases, leaving 19 bases between the germline ends. In germline, CDR1 is LNHDA, CDR2 SQIVND (reference sequence). Naive CD8 cells lacked CD45RO, underwent positive selection for CCR7 and left out terminally differentiated effector memory CD45RA+ cells. This rearrangement joins TRBV19 to TRBJ2-1; perhaps TRBD1 as D (5 bases). This clonotype was sampled from a man younger than 30 in good health. Some clones in this sample may be carry-over from other donors' samples. The sequencing sample was made of naive CD8+ T cells from PBMCs. The DNA of the CDR3 is TGTGCCAGTAGGGACCGGCAGGGCCCTGGGGAGCAGTTCTTC. Its translation is CASRDRQGPGEQFF. Drawing the rest from reference TRBV19 and TRBJ2-1, the complete variable domain is DGGITQSPKYLFRKEGQNVTLSCEQNLNHDAMYWYRQDPGQGLRLIYYSQIVNDFQKGDIAEGYSVSREKKESFPLTVTSAQKNPTAFYLCASRDRQGPGEQFFGPGTRLTVL.